A single T cell receptor beta chain is shown here with its context. Sequenced by immunoSEQ multiplex PCR; TCRdb stores in-frame clones only, minus some. The data show about 470,000 clones, about nine tenths seen once. The sample is drawn from a study of blood T cell repertoires in COVID-19. Living in about two dozen US areas, the participants were between roughly 18 and 90 years of age. In Cohort 3, a recovered donor had either two negative PCRs, clearance, or symptom resolution. The TCR was taken from a young woman who had recovered from COVID-19. Sequencing was carried out using PBMCs or T cells enriched from blood (not recorded which).

The CDR3 DNA follows: TGTGCCAGCAGCTTAGTCCAAGACTATATGGGAAACACCATATATTTT. Its protein is CASSLVQDYMGNTIYF. The gene calls are TRBV7-2 and TRBJ1-3; D is uncertain. V was trimmed by 1 base and J by 4 bases, leaving 14 bases between them. Germline lookup yields CDR1 SGHTA and CDR2 FQGNSA. The CDR3 contains 16 residues.